This T cell receptor beta chain was captured by sequencing in a study of blood T cell repertoires in COVID-19. Study context: Samples came from the United States, Italy and Spain, spanning acute and convalescent COVID-19.

This clone was seen more than once but under ten times. The CDR3 runs to 11 residues. V was trimmed by 1 base and J by 4 bases, leaving 2 bases between them. Germline values: CDR1 LGHDT, CDR2 YNNKEL (reference sequence). Methods used by the authors: Using reference gene primer amplification, nucleated cell counts were estimated. Method: immunoSEQ multiplex PCR; TCRdb's copy keeps in-frame clones and lacks some. That table supplies the V and J calls and clone size; D and trimming were determined from the DNA. The sample yields 45,000 to 65,000 clones, less than 90% seen once. Sequencing used peripheral blood. The clonotype was recovered from an elderly man in a cohort sampled during active COVID-19. The V gene is TRBV3-1 (or the pseudogene TRBV3-2), the J gene TRBJ2-7; D is unresolved. The CDR3 protein is CASSQAYEQYF. CDR3 in DNA: TGTGCCAGCAGCCAAGCGTACGAGCAGTACTTC.